The TCR beta chain described here comes from a study of T-cell reconstitution after alpha-beta-depleted transplantation in children. Notes on the study in general: The study reportedly traced alpha-beta T cells about two months after transplant to several hundred expanded graft clones. Once a year had passed after transplant, T-cell counts and diversity came mostly from newly produced T cells. It was surviving recipient T cells and thymic progenitors that gave some patients high TCRbeta diversity at day 60.

The CDR3 totals 16 residues. Germline lookup yields CDR1 SEHNR and CDR2 FQNEAQ (reference sequence). Construction of the TCRbeta library involved unique molecular identifiers. One entry per CDR3 protein, called by TCRdb with MiXCR from the PCR reads. Here the sample spans hundreds of thousands of distinct CDR3 sequences, around 13% being singletons. Turning to this clonotype: Its antigen remains unknown. Compared with germline, one end of the junction differs, possibly owing to a read error.

The sequence was obtained from a girl aged 2 to 10 with congenital amegakaryocytic thrombocytopenia, due to receive a stem cell transplant. The sample consisted of PBMCs, taken before TCRalphabeta/CD19-depleted stem cell transplant. The gene calls are TRBV7-9 and TRBJ2-7; 7 bases line up with TRBD2. Here the CDR3 DNA reads TGTGGCAGCAGCTCCGCAACTAGCGACCAATTCTACGAGCAGTACTTC. Translated, it gives CGSSSATSDQFYEQYF.